The entry that follows covers one T cell receptor (beta chain) sequence. The entry originates in a study of CD4 and CD8 cells across lung adenocarcinoma regions. The CDR3 has 15 residues. V trimming: 7 bases; J trimming: 10 bases; junction bases outside the gene matches: 14. Per germline, CDR1 MNHNS and CDR2 SASEGT. TCRdb used MiXCR to reprocess the PCR reads, holding one entry per CDR3 protein. This table has thousands of distinct CDR3 sequences, approximately 48% appearing once. The source is a female donor with lung adenocarcinoma. The CD4 and CD8 labels of this study may be unreliable. Sample: CD4+ T cells from the margin of a lung tumor. The chain employs TRBV6-1 and TRBJ2-1; 9 bases line up with TRBD1. The CDR3 sequence: CASKRDRGDNGEQFF. CDR3 nucleotide sequence: TGTGCCAGCAAACGAGACAGGGGGGATAACGGGGAGCAGTTCTTC.